A single sample is the source of the 16 T cell receptor beta chains below, sequenced in a study of T cell responses to AZD1222 COVID-19 vaccine. Profiled with immunoSEQ multiplex PCR; TCRdb holds only in-frame clones, not every one. Of about 150,000 clones in the sample, 90% were seen once. Here the sequenced sample was peripheral blood, taken on day 0 of AZD1222 vaccination. The receptors here all came from an adult in good health.

V is TRBV6-5 and J is TRBJ2-4; the D is unclear. The CDR3 is made up of 16 amino acids. Germline lookup yields CDR1 MNHEY and CDR2 SVGAGI. Trimming shortened V by 4 bases and J by 0 bases, and 13 bases separated the two germline ends. The CDR3 is CASSSLRKVAKNIQYF. The DNA of the CDR3 is TGTGCCAGCAGTTCGTTGCGGAAGGTAGCCAAAAACATTCAGTACTTC.

V gene TRBV11-2 combines with J gene TRBJ1-5; D gene unclear. The CDR3 sequence is 13 residues long. Germline V gives CDR1 SGHAT, CDR2 FQNNGV. The CDR3 sequence: CASAQNSNQPQHF. The CDR3 bases are TGTGCTTCGGCTCAGAATAGCAATCAGCCCCAGCATTTT.

The chain couples TRBV27 to TRBJ2-5; D remains ambiguous. Germline V gene sequence: CDR1 MNHEY, CDR2 SMNVEV (reference sequence). The CDR3 totals 12 residues. V lost 10 bases and J lost 3, with 12 bases in between. The CDR3 nucleotides read TGTGCCATCGACTCTGGTAAAGAGACCCAGTACTTC. Translating gives CAIDSGKETQYF.

This chain joins TRBV27 and TRBJ2-1; no definite D call. V lost 6 bases and J 5 bases, leaving 20 bases between the germline ends. This CDR3 spans 16 amino acids. Germline lookup yields CDR1 MNHEY and CDR2 SMNVEV (reference sequence). CDR3 sequence reads: CASSLSVLGGDNEQFF. CDR3 sequence (DNA): TGTGCCAGCAGCTTAAGTGTCCTAGGTGGGGACAATGAGCAGTTCTTC.

The V and J genes are TRBV6-2 or TRBV6-3 and TRBJ1-6, with TRBD1 as a possible D gene (6 bases). V lost 6 bases, J lost 5 bases, and 11 bases lay in between. The germline V gene encodes CDR1 MNHEY and CDR2 SVGEGT. This CDR3 contains 14 residues. CDR3 in amino acids: CASSLGQHNSPLHF. In DNA, the CDR3 is TGTGCCAGCAGCCTCGGACAGCATAATTCACCCCTCCACTTT.

The J gene is TRBJ1-5, the V gene TRBV5-1; weak D call: TRBD1 (6 bases). The CDR3 covers 15 residues. With 5 bases removed from V and 0 bases from J, the gap between germline ends came to 12 bases. CDR1 is SGHRS and CDR2 is YFSETQ in the germline V gene. The CDR3 protein is CASRPDSNSNQPQHF. CDR3 nucleotide sequence: TGCGCCAGCAGGCCGGACAGTAATAGCAATCAGCCCCAGCATTTT.

This clone was counted ten times or more. This chain uses TRBV28 with TRBJ2-1; no clear D. Trimming took off 2 bases at V and 3 bases at J, with 14 bases between the two ends. Germline V gene sequence: CDR1 MDHEN, CDR2 SYDVKM. This CDR3 comprises 16 residues. Here the CDR3 DNA reads TGTGCCAGCAGTTTACGAACCGACGGATTCTACAATGAGCAGTTCTTC. The encoded protein is CASSLRTDGFYNEQFF.

The chain carries TRBV28 and TRBJ1-1; unclear D gene. Trimming stripped 7 bases from V and 1 base from J, with 16 bases between. The CDR3 is made up of 15 amino acids. Germline V CDR1 and CDR2: MDHEN, SYDVKM. The CDR3 spells CASTIRRRENTEAFF. CDR3 sequence (DNA): TGTGCCAGCACCATCAGAAGGAGGGAGAACACTGAAGCTTTCTTT.

This clone was seen a single time. The chain has TRBV15 and TRBJ1-4; TRBD1 is a possible D gene (6 bases). The CDR3 is made up of 15 amino acids. The V gene lost 0 bases and the J gene lost 8 bases, with 13 bases spanning the gap. The V gene's germline CDR1 is LNHNV and CDR2 YYDKDF (reference sequence). The CDR3 nucleotides are TGTGCCACCAGCAGAGAAGGCACCCAGGGGGAAAAACTGTTTTTT. Residues: CATSREGTQGEKLFF. Combining the CDR3 with reference TRBV15 and TRBJ1-4 gives the whole variable domain DAMVIQNPRYQVTQFGKPVTLSCSQTLNHNVMYWYQQKSSQAPKLLFHYYDKDFNNEADTPDNFQSRRPNTSFCFLDIRSPGLGDTAMYLCATSREGTQGEKLFFGSGTQLSVL.

The chain recombines TRBV6-6 with TRBJ1-2, with D hard to call. The V end was cut by 8 bases, the J end by 5 bases, with 15 bases between. Germline loops: CDR1 MNHNY, CDR2 SVGAGI (reference sequence). This CDR3 has 13 amino acids. As DNA, the CDR3 is TGTGCCAGCGGCCCTCCATATACGTATGGCTACACCTTC. This encodes CASGPPYTYGYTF.

The chain joins TRBV7-9 to TRBJ2-6; D is ambiguous. V was pared by 8 bases and J by 2 bases, with 10 bases between. This CDR3 is built from 14 residues. Germline lookup yields CDR1 SEHNR and CDR2 FQNEAQ (reference sequence). The CDR3 spells CASLLGTGANVLTF. The CDR3, as DNA: TGTGCCAGCCTTTTAGGTACTGGGGCCAACGTCCTGACTTTC.

This clone occurred once. The chain has TRBV29-1 and TRBJ2-1; D may match TRBD1 or TRBD2 (5 bases each). The V gene's germline CDR1 is SQVTM and CDR2 ANQGSEA. Trimming stripped 3 bases from V and 4 bases from J, with 10 bases between. This CDR3 is built from 13 residues. CDR3 coding DNA: TGCAGCGTTGACGGGGACGGGTACAATGAGCAGTTCTTC. This gives the protein CSVDGDGYNEQFF.

The J gene is TRBJ1-5, the V gene TRBV19, with 10 positions matching TRBD1. Germline V gene sequence: CDR1 LNHDA, CDR2 SQIVND (reference sequence). Unmatched junction bases numbered 5, after V lost 7 bases and J lost 2 bases. The CDR3 has 15 amino acids. For the CDR3, the DNA is TGTGCCAGTACTGGCGGACAGGGGGGCAATCAGCCCCAGCATTTT. Translating gives CASTGGQGGNQPQHF.

The rearrangement uses TRBV18 and TRBJ2-6; no definite D call. Germline V gene data show CDR1 as KGHSH and CDR2 as LQKENI. Trimming removed 3 bases at V and 0 bases at J, with 6 bases between. This CDR3 region has 15 residues. DNA for the CDR3: TGTGCCAGCTCACCCGGCCACTCTGGGGCCAACGTCCTGACTTTC. Translating it yields CASSPGHSGANVLTF.

The J gene is TRBJ1-1, the V gene TRBV5-4, with D possibly matching TRBD1 (6 bases). The germline gives CDR1 SGHNT, CDR2 YYREEE (reference sequence). The V end was cut by 3 bases, the J end by 4 bases, with 19 bases between. The CDR3 sequence is 16 residues long. The CDR3: CASSSVRAQGSTEAFF. The CDR3 nucleotides are TGTGCCAGCAGCTCCGTCCGCGCCCAGGGGAGCACTGAAGCTTTCTTT.

The chain employs TRBV9 and TRBJ2-7; TRBD2 agrees at 13 bases. Germline-derived CDR1 and CDR2 are SGDLS and YYNGEE. The CDR3 spans 14 residues. The J segment lost 6 bases and the V segment lost 3 bases, leaving 3 bases of the junction unmatched. CDR3 DNA sequence: TGTGCCAGCAGCGCCGGACTAGCGGGAGTCGAGCAGTACTTC. Protein: CASSAGLAGVEQYF.